This entry lists 8 T cell receptor beta chains sequenced from one sample in a study of CD8+CD57+ T cells in acquired aplastic anemia. Profiling that covered TCR beta VDJ and CDR3 relied on genomic DNA as its template. MiXCR was run by TCRdb on the reads, yielding one entry per CDR3 protein. The repertoire has around 190,000 distinct CDR3 sequences, over 60% of them found once; the top ten carry approximately 30%. Sequencing was done on a sample of sorted CD4+, CD8+, or CD8+CD57+ T cells (not recorded which) from PBMCs. The receptor set was obtained from a human donor in good health.

The chain has TRBV12-3 or TRBV12-4 and TRBJ2-3; the D gene is possibly TRBD2 (7 bases). The V and J ends lost 2 bases and 0 bases respectively, with 12 bases between them. The length of the CDR3 is 16 residues. The CDR3 bases are TGTGCCAGCAGTTTAAGGGGGGGGGCCAGCACAGATACGCAGTATTTT. This sequence encodes CASSLRGGASTDTQYF.

The chain is built from TRBV7-8 and TRBJ1-5, with a possible D match to TRBD1 (5 bases). Germline V lookup: CDR1 SGHVS, CDR2 FQNEAQ. The CDR3 consists of 15 residues. The V gene lost 3 bases and the J gene lost 0 bases, with 9 bases spanning the gap. The CDR3 is CASSFDSYSNQPQHF. The CDR3 DNA is TGTGCCAGCAGCTTTGACAGTTATAGCAATCAGCCCCAGCATTTT.

This clonotype was counted between two and nine times. The chain recombines TRBV7-2 with TRBJ2-1; D remains ambiguous. Trimming removed 2 bases from V and 2 bases from J, with 10 bases in between. In germline, CDR1 is SGHTA, CDR2 FQGNSA. There are 15 residues in the CDR3. The CDR3 sequence is CASSLWDTTYNEQFF. The CDR3 nucleotides read TGTGCCAGCAGCTTATGGGATACCACCTACAATGAGCAGTTCTTC.

The chain couples TRBV7-2 to TRBJ2-7; perhaps D is TRBD1 or TRBD2 (5 bases each). Trimming cost V 4 bases and J 9 bases, with 13 bases left between them. Germline V gene data show CDR1 as SGHTA and CDR2 as FQGNSA. This CDR3 comprises 12 residues. CDR3 residues: CASSSSGDGQYF. In nucleotides, the CDR3 is TGTGCCAGCAGCTCGTCCGGGGACGGGCAGTACTTC.

V usage is TRBV29-1 and J usage is TRBJ2-1; TRBD2 agrees at 8 bases. The CDR3 contains 15 residues. CDR1 and CDR2 from the germline V gene are SQVTM and ANQGSEA. The V segment lost 1 base and the J segment 5 bases; nucleotides outside the gene matches: 7. The CDR3 DNA is TGCAGCGTTGAAGTCCTACTAGCGGAGAACAATGAGCAGTTCTTC. As protein: CSVEVLLAENNEQFF.

This clonotype was found many times. The rearrangement uses TRBV27 and TRBJ2-7, with a tentative D call TRBD2 (5 bases). CDR3 length: 14 residues. V was shortened by 3 bases and J by 3 bases, with 12 bases between the two germline ends. Per the germline V gene, CDR1 is MNHEY and CDR2 is SMNVEV (reference sequence). This CDR3 is CASSFVPGFYEQYF. CDR3 DNA sequence: TGTGCCAGCAGTTTTGTTCCGGGATTCTACGAGCAGTACTTC.

This clonotype was counted at least ten times. The rearrangement uses TRBV13 and TRBJ2-1, with a tentative D call TRBD2 (6 bases). Trimming removed 7 bases at V and 7 bases at J, with 17 bases between. Germline lookup yields CDR1 PRHDT and CDR2 FYEKMQ (reference sequence). This CDR3 has 14 amino acids. This CDR3 reads CASTGLSMMNEQFF. Here the CDR3 DNA reads TGTGCCAGCACCGGACTATCAATGATGAATGAGCAGTTCTTC.

This clonotype was seen a handful of times. This chain links TRBV7-8 with TRBJ1-4; D gene ambiguous. Germline-derived CDR1 and CDR2 are SGHVS and FQNEAQ. V was pared by 9 bases and J by 3 bases, with 14 bases between. CDR3 size: 14 residues. CDR3 amino acids: CASGDRAANEKLFF. The DNA for the CDR3 is TGTGCCAGTGGCGACCGGGCAGCTAATGAAAAACTGTTTTTT.